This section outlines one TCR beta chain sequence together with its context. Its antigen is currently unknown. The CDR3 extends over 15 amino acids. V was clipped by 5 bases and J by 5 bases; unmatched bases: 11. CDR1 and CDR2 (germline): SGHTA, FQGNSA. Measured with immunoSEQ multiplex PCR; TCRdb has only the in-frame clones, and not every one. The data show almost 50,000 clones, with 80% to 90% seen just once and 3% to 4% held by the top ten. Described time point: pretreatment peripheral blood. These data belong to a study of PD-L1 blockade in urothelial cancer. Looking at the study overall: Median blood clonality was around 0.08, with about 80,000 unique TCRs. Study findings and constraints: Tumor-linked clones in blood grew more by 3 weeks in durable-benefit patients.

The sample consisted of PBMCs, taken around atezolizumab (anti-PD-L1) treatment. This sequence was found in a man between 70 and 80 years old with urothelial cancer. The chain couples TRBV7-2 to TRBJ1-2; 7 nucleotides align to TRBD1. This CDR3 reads CASSPPPGTAYGYTF. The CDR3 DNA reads TGTGCCAGCAGCCCTCCCCCCGGGACAGCGTATGGCTACACCTTC.